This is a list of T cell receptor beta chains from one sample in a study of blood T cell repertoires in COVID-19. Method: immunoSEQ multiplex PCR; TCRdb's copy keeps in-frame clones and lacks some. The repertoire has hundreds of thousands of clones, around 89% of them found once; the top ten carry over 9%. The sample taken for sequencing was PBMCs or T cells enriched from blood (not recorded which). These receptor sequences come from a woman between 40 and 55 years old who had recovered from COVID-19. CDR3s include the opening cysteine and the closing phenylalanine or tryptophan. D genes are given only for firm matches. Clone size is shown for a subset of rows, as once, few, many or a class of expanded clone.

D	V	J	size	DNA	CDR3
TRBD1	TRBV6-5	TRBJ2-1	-	TGTGCCAGCAGTCCCCCGGGACAGGTCCCTAATGAGCAGTTCTTC	CASSPPGQVPNEQFF
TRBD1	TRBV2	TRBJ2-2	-	TGTGCCAGCAACCCGGGACAGGGGGCTTCCGGGGAGCTGTTTTTT	CASNPGQGASGELFF
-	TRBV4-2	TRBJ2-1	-	TGTGCCAGCAGCCAAGGGGAGATCGGTGAGCAGTTCTTC	CASSQGEIGEQFF
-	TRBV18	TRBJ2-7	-	TGTGCCAGCTCACAACTTAGCTCCTACGAGCAGTACTTC	CASSQLSSYEQYF
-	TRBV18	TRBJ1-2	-	TGTGCCAGCTCCAACGGGGGCTATGGCTACACCTTC	CASSNGGYGYTF
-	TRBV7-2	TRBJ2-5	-	TGTGCCAGCAGCTCCGACACCTTCCAAGAGACCCAGTACTTC	CASSSDTFQETQYF
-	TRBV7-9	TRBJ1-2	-	TGTGCCAGCAGCTTAGCAATGGCGGCGGTAGGCTACACCTTC	CASSLAMAAVGYTF
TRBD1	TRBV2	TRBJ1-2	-	TGTGCCAGCAGGGAGGGACAGACCTATGCCGGCTACACCTTC	CASREGQTYAGYTF
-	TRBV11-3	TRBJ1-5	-	TGTGCCAGCAGCTTAGGGCCCGATCAGCCCCAGCATTTT	CASSLGPDQPQHF
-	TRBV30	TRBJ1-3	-	TGTGCCTGGAGTGTACCGCGGTCCATATATTTT	CAWSVPRSIYF
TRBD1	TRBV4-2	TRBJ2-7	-	TGTGCCAGCAGCCGGCGGGCAGGGGGCGAGCAGTACTTC	CASSRRAGGEQYF
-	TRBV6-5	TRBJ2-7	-	TGTGCCAGCAGGCGGAAAGGGACTGGCTCCTACGAGCAGTACTTC	CASRRKGTGSYEQYF
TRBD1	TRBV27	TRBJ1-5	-	TGTGCCAGCAGTTTAGCACCGGGACAGGGGGATCAGCCCCAGCATTTT	CASSLAPGQGDQPQHF
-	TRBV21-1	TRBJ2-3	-	TGTGCCAGCACCCTCGGGGAGGGACCGAGCACAGATACGCAGTATTTT	CASTLGEGPSTDTQYF
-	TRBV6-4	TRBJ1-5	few	TGTGCCAGCAGGACGGGAGACAATCAGCCCCAGCATTTT	CASRTGDNQPQHF
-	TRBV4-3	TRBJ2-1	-	TGCGCCAGCAGCCAAGTTGGGGCCGGCGACAATGAGCAGTTCTTC	CASSQVGAGDNEQFF
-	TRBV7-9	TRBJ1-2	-	TGTGCCAGCAGCTCCGGACAGACGTATGGCTACACCTTC	CASSSGQTYGYTF
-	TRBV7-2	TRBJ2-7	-	TGTGCCAGCAGCTTTACTCCGGGACTCCTCTCCTACGAGCAGTACTTC	CASSFTPGLLSYEQYF
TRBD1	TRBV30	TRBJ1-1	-	TGTGCCTTAGATCTAACACCGGGACAGGGGTTAATCTTGAACACTGAAGCTTTCTTT	CALDLTPGQGLILNTEAFF
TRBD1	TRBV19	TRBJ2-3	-	TGTGCCAGTAGTGCCCGGGACAGGGAAACAGATACGCAGTATTTT	CASSARDRETDTQYF
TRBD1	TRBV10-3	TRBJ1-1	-	TGTGGAATAGGGGACAGGCGTAACACTGAAGCTTTCTTT	CGIGDRRNTEAFF
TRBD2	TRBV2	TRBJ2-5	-	TGTGCCAGCAAGGTTTCTAGCGGAACCTTACAAGAGACCCAGTACTTC	CASKVSSGTLQETQYF
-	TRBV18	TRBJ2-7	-	TGTGCCAGCTCACCGACAGGAGGCAACTACGAGCAGTACTTC	CASSPTGGNYEQYF
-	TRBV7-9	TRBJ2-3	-	TGTGCCAGCAGTTACCAGAAGGGGGGGGAAGATACGCAGTATTTT	CASSYQKGGEDTQYF
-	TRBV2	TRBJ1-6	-	TGTGCCAGCAGTGAACGGGTTTCACCCCTCCACTTT	CASSERVSPLHF
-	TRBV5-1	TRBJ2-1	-	TGCGCCAGCAGCTTGGGGGCAGTCAATGAGCAGTTCTTC	CASSLGAVNEQFF
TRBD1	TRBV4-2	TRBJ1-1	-	TGTGCCAGCAGCCAAGACGGGACAGGGGGCATCGCTTTCTTT	CASSQDGTGGIAFF
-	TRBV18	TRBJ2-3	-	TGTGCCAGCTCATCCCTGGGCAGGACTCCGGGTACGCAGTATTTT	CASSSLGRTPGTQYF
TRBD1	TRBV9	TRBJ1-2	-	TGTGCCAGCAGCGCATCCTACAGGGGCCCCTATGGCTACACCTTC	CASSASYRGPYGYTF
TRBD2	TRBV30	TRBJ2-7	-	TGTGCCCCGCGGACTAGCGGGAGGGCCAACGAGCAGTACTTC	CAPRTSGRANEQYF
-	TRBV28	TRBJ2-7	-	TGTGCCAGCAGCCTAACAGGGTACGAGCAGTACTTC	CASSLTGYEQYF
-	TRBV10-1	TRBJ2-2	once	TGCGCCAGCAGTGAGTCAGCAGGGGCCGGGGAGCTGTTTTTT	CASSESAGAGELFF
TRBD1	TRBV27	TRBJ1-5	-	TGTGCCAGCAGTTGGAAGGGGGCGCGAAGTCTAGACAATCAGCCCCAGCATTTT	CASSWKGARSLDNQPQHF
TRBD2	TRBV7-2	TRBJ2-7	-	TGTGCCAGCAGCCCAGCGGGAGGGTCCTACGAGCAGTACTTC	CASSPAGGSYEQYF
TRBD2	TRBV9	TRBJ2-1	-	TGTGCCAGCACCGACGGGGTAGCGGGAGAAGCCTACAATGAGCAGTTCTTC	CASTDGVAGEAYNEQFF
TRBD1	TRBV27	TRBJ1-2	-	TGTGCCAGCAAAGGGGCCGGGACAGGGGAGATCTATGGCTACACCTTC	CASKGAGTGEIYGYTF
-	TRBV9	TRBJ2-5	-	TGTGCCAGCAGCGTAGTGGGTAGCCTCCAAGAGACCCAGTACTTC	CASSVVGSLQETQYF
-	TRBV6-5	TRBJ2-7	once	TGTGCCAGCAGTTATCACTACGAGCAGTACTTC	CASSYHYEQYF
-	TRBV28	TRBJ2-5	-	TGTGCCAGCAGTCTTGCGGGTTCAAGGAAGGAGACCCAGTACTTC	CASSLAGSRKETQYF
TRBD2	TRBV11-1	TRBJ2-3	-	TGTGCCAGCAGCTTAGGGGTAGCGGGAGGCGCCACCACGCAGTATTTT	CASSLGVAGGATTQYF
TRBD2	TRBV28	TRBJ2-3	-	TGTGCCAGCAGTTTAAGGGCCAGACTAGCGGGCGCAACAGATACGCAGTATTTT	CASSLRARLAGATDTQYF